Presented here are 28 T cell receptor beta chains from one specimen sequenced in a study of blood T cell repertoires in COVID-19. Produced via immunoSEQ multiplex PCR; TCRdb's table is partial and in-frame only. In the table there are 85,000 to 100,000 clones, approximately 84% of which are singletons. Sequenced material: peripheral blood. Every receptor here comes from a woman aged 55-70 years with acute or convalescent COVID-19.

The V and J genes are TRBV28 and TRBJ2-3; 14 nucleotides align to TRBD2. Germline CDR1 reads MDHEN; CDR2 reads SYDVKM. The J segment lost 5 bases and the V segment lost 3 bases, leaving 7 bases of the junction unmatched. This CDR3 contains 17 residues. CDR3 nucleotide sequence: TGTGCCAGCAGTTTCCCTGGACTAGCGGGGGGTGGAGATACGCAGTATTTT. Encoded protein: CASSFPGLAGGGDTQYF. The full variable domain, completed using reference TRBV28 and TRBJ2-3, is DVKVTQSSRYLVKRTGEKVFLECVQDMDHENMFWYRQDPGLGLRLIYFSYDVKMKEKGDIPEGYSVSREKKERFSLILESASTNQTSMYLCASSFPGLAGGGDTQYFGPGTRLTVL.

The chain joins TRBV18 to TRBJ1-2; 10 bases match TRBD1. The V gene end was trimmed by 3 bases and the J gene end by 4 bases; junction bases not matched to a gene: 8. This CDR3 has 16 residues. Per germline, CDR1 KGHSH and CDR2 LQKENI. Written as DNA, the CDR3 is TGTGCCAGCTCACCTGCGGACAGGGGGGATATCTATGGCTACACCTTC. It is translated as CASSPADRGDIYGYTF.

CDR3 nucleotide sequence: TGTGCCAGCAGTTCCTATAGCGGGGGGCCCAAAAACATTCAGTACTTC. It encodes CASSSYSGGPKNIQYF. The chain carries TRBV28 and TRBJ2-4; TRBD2 agrees at 10 bases. The CDR3 is 16 residues long. Germline V gene data show CDR1 as MDHEN and CDR2 as SYDVKM. The trim removed 4 bases at V and 2 bases at J, leaving 5 bases unmatched.

The chain links TRBV18 to TRBJ1-4; D call uncertain. From germline, CDR1 is KGHSH and CDR2 LQKENI. CDR3 length: 15 residues. With 4 bases removed from V and 0 bases from J, the gap between germline ends came to 9 bases. The CDR3 reads CASSLNVATNEKLFF. The CDR3 nucleotides are TGTGCCAGCTCACTAAATGTTGCAACTAATGAAAAACTGTTTTTT.

The chain employs TRBV30 and TRBJ2-7; D perhaps matches TRBD1 (5 bases). The CDR3 length is 13 residues. Germline CDR1 GTSNPN, CDR2 SVGIG (reference sequence). Trimming stripped 2 bases from V and 13 bases from J, with 21 bases between. The CDR3 DNA reads as TGTGCCTGGAGTCCTAATCCAGACAGCCCCAGTTACTTC. It codes for CAWSPNPDSPSYF. The complete variable domain, with remaining parts taken from reference TRBV30 and TRBJ2-7, reads SQTIHQWPATLVQPVGSPLSLECTVEGTSNPNLYWYRQAAGRGLQLLFYSVGIGQISSEVPQNLSASRPQDRQFILSSKKLLLSDSGFYLCAWSPNPDSPSYFGPGTRLTVT.

V and J are TRBV2 and TRBJ2-7; possible D gene TRBD1, 5 bases. Germline V CDR1 and CDR2: SNHLY, FYNNEI. The CDR3 contains 13 residues. The V end was cut by 10 bases, the J end by 2 bases, with 15 bases between. The CDR3 loop reads CATQGVPPYEQYF. The DNA of the CDR3 is TGTGCCACCCAGGGCGTTCCCCCCTACGAGCAGTACTTC. The full variable domain, its missing parts supplied by reference TRBV2 and TRBJ2-7, is EPEVTQTPSHQVTQMGQEVILRCVPISNHLYFYWYRQILGQKVEFLVSFYNNEISEKSEIFDDQFSVERPDGSNFTLKIRSTKLEDSAMYFCATQGVPPYEQYFGPGTRLTVT.

The rearrangement links TRBV19 to TRBJ2-3; 8 nucleotides agree with TRBD2. Trimming removed 11 bases from V and 3 bases from J; junction bases left unmatched: 13. Germline loops: CDR1 LNHDA, CDR2 SQIVND (reference sequence). This CDR3 is 15 amino acids long. In DNA form, the CDR3 reads TGTGCCGCTGGGCCGGGCGGGGGGTCGACAGATACGCAGTATTTT. This sequence encodes CAAGPGGGSTDTQYF. The entire variable domain, with the rest obtained from reference TRBV19 and TRBJ2-3, is as follows: DGGITQSPKYLFRKEGQNVTLSCEQNLNHDAMYWYRQDPGQGLRLIYYSQIVNDFQKGDIAEGYSVSREKKESFPLTVTSAQKNPTAFYLCAAGPGGGSTDTQYFGPGTRLTVL.

The chain couples TRBV12-3 or TRBV12-4 to TRBJ1-2; TRBD1 agrees at 8 bases. V was pared by 7 bases and J by 8 bases, with 9 bases of the junction left unmatched. The CDR3 covers 13 residues. The CDR3 loop reads CASTPDRDGGYTF. CDR3 DNA sequence: TGTGCCAGCACCCCGGACAGGGATGGAGGCTACACCTTC.

This clone occurred once. The chain carries TRBV27 and TRBJ2-5; TRBD1 agrees at 9 bases. The CDR3 has 16 residues. J gave up 1 base and V 3 bases, and 6 bases lay outside the gene matches. The germline V gene has CDR1 MNHEY and CDR2 SMNVEV (reference sequence). The CDR3 DNA reads as TGTGCCAGCAGTTTGGGACAGGGAATTTTCCAAGAGACCCAGTACTTC. It specifies CASSLGQGIFQETQYF.

The rearrangement links TRBV11-3 to TRBJ1-1; tentative D call: TRBD1 (6 bases). The V gene's germline CDR1 is SGHNT and CDR2 YENEEA. The CDR3 contains 13 residues. V shed 5 bases and J shed 4 bases, with 11 bases lying between them. CDR3 DNA sequence: TGTGCCAGCAGCATACAGGGTTCCACTGAAGCTTTCTTT. Amino acids: CASSIQGSTEAFF.

The chain couples TRBV7-2 to TRBJ2-3; D is perhaps TRBD2 (5 bases). Between the trimmed V and J ends, which lost 1 base and 5 bases, there was a span of 10 bases. This CDR3 has 14 residues. From germline, CDR1 is SGHTA and CDR2 FQGNSA. The CDR3 loop reads CASSLVGRGDTQYF. Written as DNA, the CDR3 is TGTGCCAGCAGCTTAGTGGGTCGGGGAGATACGCAGTATTTT.

CDR3 protein: CSDGDRYTDTQYF. The CDR3 DNA is TGCAGCGACGGGGACAGATACACAGATACGCAGTATTTT. V usage is TRBV29-1 and J usage is TRBJ2-3; 7 bases match TRBD1. CDR1 and CDR2 from the germline V gene are SQVTM and ANQGSEA. Trimming removed 7 bases from V and 2 bases from J; junction bases left unmatched: 6. The length of the CDR3 is 13 residues.

The CDR3 sequence: CSVEVQAGNTIYF. The CDR3 coding sequence is TGCAGCGTTGAGGTTCAGGCTGGAAACACCATATATTTT. This rearrangement joins TRBV29-1 to TRBJ1-3; D is unresolved. Germline lookup yields CDR1 SQVTM and CDR2 ANQGSEA. The CDR3 extends over 13 amino acids. V was cut by 3 bases and J by 2 bases, with 8 bases left in between.

The V and J genes are TRBV7-9 and TRBJ1-1; 7 positions match TRBD1. Trimming took 5 bases from V and 2 from J; bases not matched to a gene: 2. The CDR3 runs 13 residues. Looked up from germline, CDR1 is SEHNR and CDR2 is FQNEAQ (reference sequence). CDR3 in amino acids: CASSPGGNTEAFF. The DNA of the CDR3 is TGTGCCAGCAGCCCAGGGGGTAACACTGAAGCTTTCTTT. Drawing the rest from reference TRBV7-9 and TRBJ1-1, the complete variable domain is DTGVSQNPRHKITKRGQNVTFRCDPISEHNRLYWYRQTLGQGPEFLTYFQNEAQLEKSRLLSDRFSAERPKGSFSTLEIQRTEQGDSAMYLCASSPGGNTEAFFGQGTRLTVV.

This clone was detected only a few times. The CDR3 loop reads CATSTPRGPGGFPGELFF. The CDR3 DNA reads as TGTGCCACCAGCACCCCCAGGGGGCCCGGGGGTTTCCCCGGGGAGCTGTTTTTT. The rearrangement joins TRBV15 to TRBJ2-2; 8 nucleotides align to TRBD1. Germline V gives CDR1 LNHNV, CDR2 YYDKDF (reference sequence). The CDR3 has 18 residues. Unmatched junction bases numbered 16, after V lost 4 bases and J lost 6 bases.

This clone has more than one count but fewer than ten. The chain uses TRBV10-3 and TRBJ1-1; no reliable D call. V was clipped by 4 bases and J by 0 bases, with 12 bases between them. Germline values: CDR1 ENHRY, CDR2 SYGVKD. CDR3 length equals 15 residues. CDR3 nucleotide sequence: TGTGCCATCAGTGCGTCTGCCTCGGTGAACACTGAAGCTTTCTTT. Amino acid sequence: CAISASASVNTEAFF.

This clone appeared a few times. The J gene is TRBJ2-2, the V gene TRBV4-2; TRBD2 aligns across 10 bases. Germline trimming cut 0 bases from V and 2 bases from J; bases unmatched to any gene: 6. Germline values: CDR1 LGHNA, CDR2 YNFKEQ. This CDR3 has 18 amino acids. The CDR3 region is CASSQDPSGGYNTGELFF. The CDR3 nucleotides read TGTGCCAGCAGCCAAGACCCTAGCGGGGGTTATAACACCGGGGAGCTGTTTTTT.

The rearrangement joins TRBV18 to TRBJ2-3, with TRBD1 matching 7 bases. The V gene's germline CDR1 is KGHSH and CDR2 LQKENI. The CDR3 extends over 14 amino acids. The V segment lost 6 bases and the J segment 3 bases; nucleotides outside the gene matches: 6. CDR3 residues: CASSPGTETDTQYF. Written as DNA, the CDR3 is TGTGCCAGCTCGCCCGGGACAGAAACAGATACGCAGTATTTT. The whole variable domain, remainder taken from reference TRBV18 and TRBJ2-3, is NAGVMQNPRHLVRRRGQEARLRCSPMKGHSHVYWYRQLPEEGLKFMVYLQKENIIDESGMPKERFSAEFPKEGPSILRIQQVVRGDSAAYFCASSPGTETDTQYFGPGTRLTVL.

This clone appeared a few times. V and J are TRBV7-2 and TRBJ2-2, with D possibly being TRBD2 (6 bases). The length of the CDR3 is 14 residues. Germline V CDR1 and CDR2: SGHTA, FQGNSA. V was trimmed by 4 bases and J by 6 bases, leaving 12 bases between them. The DNA for the CDR3 is TGTGCCAGCAGCTCCCAAGGAGGGTCCGGGGAGCTGTTTTTT. This codes for CASSSQGGSGELFF.

This clone appeared a few times. The chain is built from TRBV29-1 and TRBJ1-4, with a weak D call TRBD1 (5 bases). The CDR3 is made up of 15 amino acids. The germline CDR1 and CDR2 sequences are SQVTM and ANQGSEA. The V end was cut by 7 bases, the J end by 4 bases, with 19 bases between. CDR3 nucleotide sequence: TGCAGCGCAGAATCAGGGATGAGGAGTAATGAAAAACTGTTTTTT. This gives the protein CSAESGMRSNEKLFF.

This clone was found a few times. This chain's CDR3 is CASNRGSNTEAFF. CDR3 DNA: TGTGCCAGTAACAGGGGTTCGAACACTGAAGCTTTCTTT. V is TRBV19 and J is TRBJ1-1; 7 positions match TRBD1. Losses at the gene ends were 7 bases for V and 1 base for J; bases not matched to a gene: 3. The CDR3 runs to 13 residues. Per germline, CDR1 LNHDA and CDR2 SQIVND (reference sequence).

V usage is TRBV4-1 and J usage is TRBJ1-3; a possible D gene is TRBD1 (5 bases). The germline CDR1 and CDR2 sequences are MGHRA and YSYEKL. This CDR3 is built from 16 residues. The V end lost 0 bases, the J end lost 4 bases, and 13 bases lay between the germline ends. This chain's CDR3 is CASSQDSTGIGNTIYF. CDR3 coding DNA: TGCGCCAGCAGCCAAGATTCAACAGGTATAGGAAACACCATATATTTT.

The chain recombines TRBV23-1 with TRBJ1-1; D ambiguous. TRBV23-1 is placed among ORFs of uncertain function. Trimming cost V 7 bases and J 4 bases, with 16 bases left between them. The CDR3 runs to 14 residues. The CDR3 sequence is CASTLGQRATEAFF. The CDR3 coding sequence is TGCGCCAGCACCCTGGGCCAGAGGGCCACTGAAGCTTTCTTT.

V is TRBV2 and J is TRBJ1-4; possible D gene TRBD1, 5 bases. V dropped 3 bases and J dropped 8 bases, with 10 bases sitting between them. The germline CDR1 and CDR2 sequences are SNHLY and FYNNEI. There are 13 residues in the CDR3. In DNA, the CDR3 is TGTGCCAGCAGTGAGGGGCTCGTCGAAAAACTGTTTTTT. This gives the protein CASSEGLVEKLFF.

This chain connects TRBV7-2 to TRBJ2-3, with D maybe TRBD2 (6 bases). The CDR3 runs 13 residues. V lost 11 bases to trimming and J lost 0 bases, with 12 bases between them. The germline V gene encodes CDR1 SGHTA and CDR2 FQGNSA. CDR3 sequence reads: CAGSGLSTDTQYF. In DNA form, the CDR3 reads TGTGCCGGAAGCGGGCTGAGCACAGATACGCAGTATTTT.

The V call is TRBV2, the J call TRBJ1-2, with 7 bases that match TRBD1. Germline V gene data show CDR1 as SNHLY and CDR2 as FYNNEI. The length of the CDR3 is 12 residues. V lost 6 bases to trimming and J lost 8 bases; unmatched junction nucleotides: 6. This chain's CDR3 is CASSQRQGGYTF. The CDR3 bases are TGTGCCAGCAGCCAGAGACAGGGAGGCTACACCTTC.

The chain recombines TRBV5-1 with TRBJ1-1; no clear D gene. The CDR3 extends over 13 amino acids. V shed 0 bases and J shed 5 bases, with 8 bases lying between them. Germline V gene data show CDR1 as SGHRS and CDR2 as YFSETQ. CDR3 residues: CASSLEGGTEAFF. In nucleotides, the CDR3 is TGCGCCAGCAGCTTGGAGGGAGGGACTGAAGCTTTCTTT.

V usage is TRBV7-2 and J usage is TRBJ1-3; perhaps TRBD1 as D (5 bases). This CDR3 is built from 16 residues. The germline V gene encodes CDR1 SGHTA and CDR2 FQGNSA. V shed 5 bases and J shed 8 bases, with 22 bases lying between them. The DNA of the CDR3 is TGTGCCAGCAGCCGGGTCGGGGAGGGGTTAGTAGACACCATATATTTT. It translates to CASSRVGEGLVDTIYF.